This T cell receptor (beta chain) was recovered during a study of blood T cell repertoires in COVID-19. Produced via immunoSEQ multiplex PCR; TCRdb's table is partial and in-frame only. This sample carries over 200,000 clones, roughly 89% of them seen once, and the ten largest clones take roughly 8.3%. The sequence was collected from a middle-aged man who had recovered from COVID-19. The sequencing input was PBMCs or T cells enriched from blood (not recorded which).

CDR3 region: CASSPEGARTDTQYF. The CDR3 nucleotides read TGCGCCAGCAGCCCTGAAGGGGCCCGCACAGATACGCAGTATTTT. The chain links TRBV5-1 to TRBJ2-3; maybe TRBD1 (5 bases). The V end lost 4 bases, the J end lost 1 base, and 13 bases lay between the germline ends. The CDR3 totals 15 residues. Germline V CDR1 and CDR2: SGHRS, YFSETQ.